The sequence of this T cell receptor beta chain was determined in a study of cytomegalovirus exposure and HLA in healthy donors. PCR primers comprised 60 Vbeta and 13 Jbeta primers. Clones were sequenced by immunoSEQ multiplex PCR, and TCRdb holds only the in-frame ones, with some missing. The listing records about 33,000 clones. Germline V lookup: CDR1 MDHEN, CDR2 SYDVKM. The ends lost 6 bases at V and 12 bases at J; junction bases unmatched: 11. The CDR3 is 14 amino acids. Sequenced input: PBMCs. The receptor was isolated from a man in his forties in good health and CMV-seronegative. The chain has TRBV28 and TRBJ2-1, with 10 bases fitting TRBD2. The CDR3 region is CASSTPSGSGGQFF. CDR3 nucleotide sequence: TGTGCCAGCAGCACTCCTAGCGGGAGCGGAGGGCAGTTCTTC.